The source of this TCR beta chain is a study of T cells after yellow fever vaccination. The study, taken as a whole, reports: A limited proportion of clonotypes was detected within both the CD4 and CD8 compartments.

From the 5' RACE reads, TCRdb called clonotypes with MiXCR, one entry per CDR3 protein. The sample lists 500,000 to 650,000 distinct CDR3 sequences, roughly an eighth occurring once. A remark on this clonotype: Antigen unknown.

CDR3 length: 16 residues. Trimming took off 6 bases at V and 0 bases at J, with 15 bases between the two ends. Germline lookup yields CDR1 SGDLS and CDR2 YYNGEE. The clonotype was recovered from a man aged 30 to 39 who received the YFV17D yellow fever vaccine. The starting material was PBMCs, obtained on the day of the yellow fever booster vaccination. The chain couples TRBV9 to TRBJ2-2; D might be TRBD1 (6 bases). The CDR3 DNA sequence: TGTGCCAGCACCCGACAGGTGCCCGCGAACACCGGGGAGCTGTTTTTT. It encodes CASTRQVPANTGELFF.